This T cell receptor beta chain derives from a study of identical twins. Study-wide findings and caveats: Twin-shared out-of-frame alpha sequences showed excess low generation probability. Partial confounding of zero-insertion analyses by invariant MAIT and iNKT cells was possible.

A universal primer site arose from template switching, and cDNA bore unique molecular identifiers. MiXCR was run by TCRdb on the 5' RACE reads, yielding one entry per CDR3 protein. The sample comprises approximately 690,000 distinct CDR3 sequences, around 6% of which are singletons, and roughly 1.6% rests with the top ten. V shed 2 bases and J shed 2 bases, with 19 bases lying between them. The CDR3 has 18 residues. Per the germline V gene, CDR1 is LNHNV and CDR2 is YYDKDF (reference sequence). This clonotype was recorded many times. Its antigen is not identified. Material: naive T cells sorted from blood. This sequence joins TRBV15 and TRBJ2-1; D may match TRBD1 or TRBD2 (5 bases each). The clonotype originates from a young man in good health. The CDR3 region has the DNA TGTGCCACCAGCAGACTGACTGGGGGACCAATTCCCTACAATGAGCAGTTCTTC. This gives the protein CATSRLTGGPIPYNEQFF.